The 10 T cell receptor beta chains below were found in one sample sequenced in a study of CD8 T cells in Susac syndrome. Roughly 0.45 to 1 ug RNA was reverse transcribed with random hexamers. Using its own MiXCR run on the immunoSEQ multiplex PCR reads, TCRdb lists one record per CDR3 protein. The sample lists hundreds of thousands of distinct CDR3 sequences, 85% to 95% occurring once. Specimen: CD4+ T cells from PBMCs. Receptor source: a human donor with multiple sclerosis.

The rearrangement uses TRBV5-1 and TRBJ1-3, with TRBD1 matching 7 bases. The V segment lost 6 bases and the J segment 1 base; nucleotides outside the gene matches: 13. Germline V CDR1 and CDR2: SGHRS, YFSETQ. The CDR3 sequence is 17 residues long. This chain's CDR3 is CASTWTGDARSGNTIYF. The CDR3 DNA follows: TGCGCCAGCACCTGGACAGGAGATGCTAGGTCTGGAAACACCATATATTTT.

The chain has TRBV27 and TRBJ1-4; 7 bases line up with TRBD1. V dropped 5 bases and J dropped 3; count of bases not matched to a gene: 3. The V gene's germline CDR1 is MNHEY and CDR2 SMNVEV (reference sequence). The CDR3 is 14 amino acids. The CDR3, as DNA: TGTGCCAGCAGTCAGGGACAGCCTAATGAAAAACTGTTTTTT. Translated, it gives CASSQGQPNEKLFF.

The CDR3 loop reads CSARPDYPSSLNEQFF. In DNA, the CDR3 is TGCAGTGCTCGACCGGACTACCCCTCCTCCCTAAATGAGCAGTTCTTC. The genes are TRBV20-1 and TRBJ2-1; a possible D gene is TRBD2 (6 bases). Germline loops: CDR1 DFQATT, CDR2 SNEGSKA (reference sequence). The CDR3 is made up of 16 amino acids. The germline V and J ends were trimmed by 5 bases and 7 bases, with 24 bases remaining between them.

This clonotype was seen a handful of times. The V gene is TRBV20-1, the J gene TRBJ1-1; TRBD1 might be the D (5 bases). This CDR3 region has 13 residues. V gave up 5 bases and J gave up 4 bases, with 14 bases separating them. Looked up from germline, CDR1 is DFQATT and CDR2 is SNEGSKA (reference sequence). CDR3 in DNA: TGCAGTGCTTCGAATAGGGGCGGCACTGAAGCTTTCTTT. Residues: CSASNRGGTEAFF.

This clonotype came up once. The chain carries TRBV20-1 and TRBJ1-1, with TRBD1 matching over 7 bases. V was pared by 6 bases and J by 1 base, with 5 bases of the junction left unmatched. CDR1 is DFQATT, CDR2 SNEGSKA, per germline (reference sequence). This CDR3 is 13 amino acids long. The CDR3 DNA is TGCAGTGCATCGGGACAGCCGAACACTGAAGCTTTCTTT. Amino acid sequence: CSASGQPNTEAFF.

The chain couples TRBV30 to TRBJ2-7; no definite D call. The CDR3 loop spans 12 amino acids. V was pared by 3 bases and J by 6 bases, with 12 bases between. Germline V lookup: CDR1 GTSNPN, CDR2 SVGIG (reference sequence). CDR3 region: CAWSFTQREQYF. The CDR3 DNA reads as TGTGCCTGGAGCTTCACCCAACGCGAGCAGTACTTC.

This rearrangement joins TRBV12-3 or TRBV12-4 to TRBJ1-6; D is uncertain. V was trimmed by 5 bases and J by 10 bases, leaving 9 bases between them. This CDR3 is built from 12 residues. The CDR3, as DNA: TGTGCCAGCAGTAAGGAGGGATCACCCCTCCACTTT. As protein: CASSKEGSPLHF.

This chain joins TRBV27 and TRBJ2-7; 8 nucleotides agree with TRBD1. This CDR3 is 14 amino acids long. The V gene end was trimmed by 5 bases and the J gene end by 4 bases; junction bases not matched to a gene: 7. CDR1 is MNHEY and CDR2 is SMNVEV in the germline V gene (reference sequence). CDR3 bases: TGTGCCAGCAGTCACGGGACAGGTTCATACGAGCAGTACGTC. Protein: CASSHGTGSYEQYV.

The V call is TRBV30, the J call TRBJ2-1; D gene unclear. CDR1 GTSNPN and CDR2 SVGIG come from the germline V gene (reference sequence). The CDR3 consists of 14 residues. Trimming stripped 2 bases from V and 2 bases from J, with 10 bases between. DNA for the CDR3: TGTGCCTGGAGTTACCACCGGACCTACAATGAGCAGTTCTTC. It translates to CAWSYHRTYNEQFF.

The rearrangement links TRBV12-3 or TRBV12-4 to TRBJ1-1; D is unclear. Trimming stripped 10 bases from V and 5 bases from J, with 14 bases between. The CDR3 length is 12 residues. In DNA, the CDR3 is TGTGCCACCGCTAGGTTCGGGACTGAAGCTTTCTTT. Amino acid sequence: CATARFGTEAFF.